This TCR beta chain came from a study of T cell responses to AZD1222 COVID-19 vaccine. This clone was counted a few times. Clones were read by immunoSEQ multiplex PCR, and TCRdb kept only the in-frame ones, dropping some. Here the sample spans some 120,000 clones, roughly nine tenths being singletons. V was pared by 5 bases and J by 0 bases, with 11 bases between. This CDR3 is built from 15 residues. CDR1 is MNHEY and CDR2 is SVGEGT in the germline V gene. Specimen: peripheral blood, collected on day 0 of AZD1222 vaccination. The source of this sequence is an adult in good health. The V call is TRBV6-2 or TRBV6-3, the J call TRBJ2-4; tentatively, D is TRBD1 or TRBD2 (5 bases each). The CDR3 here is CASSKAGTAKNIQYF. CDR3 coding DNA: TGTGCCAGCAGTAAAGCCGGGACAGCCAAAAACATTCAGTACTTC.